These 5 T cell receptor beta chains originate from one sample sequenced in a study of shared clonotypes between healthy human individuals. Assay: immunoSEQ multiplex PCR; the TCRdb copy retains only in-frame clones and omits some. Seen here are 2,500,000 or so clones, 85% to 95% observed once, and the top ten hold around 0.4%. The sequenced material came from naive CD4+ T cells from PBMCs. Subset given: CD45RA+ positively selected. The receptor source for this set is a man aged 18 to 30 in good health. Some clones in this sample may be carry-over from other donors' samples.

The chain links TRBV18 to TRBJ2-2, with a possible D match to TRBD2 (5 bases). This CDR3 contains 13 residues. Germline V lookup: CDR1 KGHSH, CDR2 LQKENI. Trimming pared 1 base from V and 5 bases from J, leaving 5 bases between. CDR3 DNA: TGTGCCAGCTCACCACTAGCGACCGGGGAGCTGTTTTTT. This gives the protein CASSPLATGELFF.

The V gene is TRBV10-2, the J gene TRBJ1-5, with 7 bases fitting TRBD1. V lost 5 bases, J lost 9 bases, and 10 bases stayed unmatched. The CDR3 runs to 14 residues. CDR1 and CDR2 (germline): WSHSY, SAAADI. The DNA for the CDR3 is TGCGCCAGCAGTCTGACAGGGTCGGAGGGGCCCCAGCATTTT. It encodes CASSLTGSEGPQHF.

The chain carries TRBV5-1 and TRBJ2-5; no clear D. Looked up from germline, CDR1 is SGHRS and CDR2 is YFSETQ. This CDR3 spans 16 amino acids. V was cut by 4 bases and J by 1 base, with 17 bases left in between. For the CDR3, the DNA is TGCGCCAGCAGCCTGGGCCCGACGGCGATCCAAGAGACCCAGTACTTC. This translates into CASSLGPTAIQETQYF.

In DNA form, the CDR3 reads TGTGCCAGCAATTCCGAGCGGCGGGAGGGGAACAATGAGCAGTTCTTC. Protein sequence: CASNSERREGNNEQFF. The chain has TRBV19 and TRBJ2-1; 9 nucleotides align to TRBD2. V lost 9 bases to trimming and J lost 5 bases; unmatched junction nucleotides: 14. Germline V gene lookup returns CDR1 LNHDA and CDR2 SQIVND (reference sequence). CDR3 length: 16 residues.

J is TRBJ2-1 and V is TRBV5-1, with 12 bases aligning to TRBD2. Per germline, CDR1 SGHRS and CDR2 YFSETQ. The CDR3 runs 17 residues. Trimming removed 0 bases from V and 7 bases from J; junction bases left unmatched: 8. The CDR3 region has the DNA TGCGCCAGCAGCTTGGGTCCTAGCGGGAGGGGTCGGAATGAGCAGTTCTTC. It encodes CASSLGPSGRGRNEQFF.